The text below deals with one T cell receptor beta chain. This clone has at least ten counts. The antigen it recognizes is unknown. Base-call qualities are not available, and no considerably larger clone is one nucleotide away. The data are from a study of blood T cell repertoires in COVID-19 (dated by TCRdb to about 2020). Concerning the study at large: Samples covering the acute and convalescent phases of COVID-19 were provided by collaborators in the United States, Italy and Spain. Deeply sampled blood TCRbeta repertoires from subjects exposed to, actively infected with, or recovered from COVID-19 were included in the dataset. Samples were obtained from the ongoing ImmuneRACE study (first 160 participants) and from 1,254 subjects provided by 6 global collaborators. A de-identified subject ID, COVID-19 status, age in years and sex were almost always included in the sample metadata. Where available, HLA class I and class II types were taken from metadata supplied by the sample provider and were not determined by assay-based typing. The prospective study material was composed of cDNA or gDNA derived from T cells, B-cell-depleted T cells, or PBMCs. The repertoires were made available in a free public database intended to serve as a resource for research on the immune response to SARS-CoV-2. General study outcomes and caveats: The quantity of clinical and demographic metadata differed by source and by participant and was supplied without curation.

TCRbeta CDR3 regions were amplified from genomic DNA by means of the immunoSEQ Assay, a bias-controlled multiplex PCR. In the paper's pipeline: Within the assay, amplification of reference gene primers was used to estimate how many nucleated cells each sample contained. Sequence reads were collapsed and filtered to measure the absolute abundance of every unique TCRbeta CDR3 rearrangement. For each sample, productive Simpson clonality was calculated as the square root of Simpson's diversity index across productive rearrangements. TCRdb stores this immuneACCESS table with in-frame sequences only. Part of the clones is absent; in the studies checked, under half of the shortfall reflects unresolved V genes, and no reason is known for the rest. V and J calls and clone size are given by that table; D and trimming were obtained from the DNA. This sample has over 200,000 clones in its table, and roughly four fifths of those were observed once. The top ten clonotypes cover about 9% of the sample.

Relative to germline, V is 5 bases shorter and J is 1 base shorter, with 11 bases between their ends. In the germline V gene, CDR1 corresponds to SQVTM and CDR2 to ANQGSEA. Including cysteine and phenylalanine, the CDR3 has 13 amino acids. Here the CDR3 DNA is all that survives: 39 bases in frame from base 1. In the prospective study, participants were roughly 18 to 100 years old, resided in fewer than 25 geographic areas of the United States, and were enrolled through a virtual design. In the prospective study, cohorts were assigned on the basis of participant-reported clinical history obtained from a screening survey and a study questionnaire. For ImmuneRACE Cohort 3, a participant was defined as recovered based on two consecutive negative NP/OP PCR tests, clearance by a healthcare professional, or resolution of symptoms. Mobile phlebotomists in the prospective study collected whole blood, serum and a nasopharyngeal or oropharyngeal swab from every participant. Over an approximately 2-month period, participants in the prospective study had the option of providing additional blood draws and questionnaires. Before DNA extraction, blood samples from the prospective study were shipped at room temperature or frozen.

The specimen sequenced was PBMCs or T cells enriched from blood (not recorded which). The chain links TRBV29-1 with TRBJ1-1; TRBD1 is a weak D gene call, 6 bases matching. The source of this sequence is a middle-aged man who had recovered from COVID-19. The CDR3 reads CSVRLGANTEAFF. In nucleotide form, the sequence is TGCAGCGTTCGGCTGGGGGCGAACACTGAAGCTTTCTTT. The entire variable domain, with the stretches around the CDR3 drawn from the reference TRBV29-1 and TRBJ1-1 proteins, is SAVISQKPSRDICQRGTSLTIQCQVDSQVTMMFWYRQQPGQSLTLIATANQGSEATYESGFVIDKFPISRPNLTFSTLTVSNMSPEDSSIYLCSVRLGANTEAFFGQGTRLTVV.